This T cell receptor (beta chain) was observed in a study of cytomegalovirus exposure and HLA in healthy donors. Study-level points and caveats: The classifier was said to identify cytomegalovirus status with high specificity and sensitivity.

It was with 60 Vbeta and 13 Jbeta primers that the PCR ran. Assay: immunoSEQ multiplex PCR; the TCRdb copy retains only in-frame clones and omits some. Of 90,000 to 120,000 clones listed, roughly 80% are singletons. Per germline, CDR1 SGDLS and CDR2 YYNGEE. The length of the CDR3 is 14 residues. Trimming removed 3 bases at V and 6 bases at J, with 12 bases between. Worth noting for this clone: Antigen unknown.

The V and J genes are TRBV9 and TRBJ2-2; a possible D gene is TRBD1 (6 bases). Sequences were obtained from PBMCs. This clonotype originated in a man aged 25-45 years in good health and CMV-seronegative. As DNA, the CDR3 is TGTGCCAGCAGCGCGAGGCAGGGGCCCGGGGAGCTGTTTTTT. Protein sequence: CASSARQGPGELFF.